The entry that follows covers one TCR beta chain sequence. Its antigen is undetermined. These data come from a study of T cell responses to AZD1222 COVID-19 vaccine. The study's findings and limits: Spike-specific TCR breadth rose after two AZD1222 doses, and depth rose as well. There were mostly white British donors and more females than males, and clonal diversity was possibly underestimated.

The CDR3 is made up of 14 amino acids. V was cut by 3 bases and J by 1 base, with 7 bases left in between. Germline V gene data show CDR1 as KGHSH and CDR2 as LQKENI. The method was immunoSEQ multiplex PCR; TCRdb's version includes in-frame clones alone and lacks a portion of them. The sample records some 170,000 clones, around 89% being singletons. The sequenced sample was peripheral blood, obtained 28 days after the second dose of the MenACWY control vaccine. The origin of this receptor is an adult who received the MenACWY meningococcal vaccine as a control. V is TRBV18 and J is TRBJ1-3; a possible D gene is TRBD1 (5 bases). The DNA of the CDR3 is TGTGCCAGCTCACCCAGGGATTCTGGAAACACCATATATTTT. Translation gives CASSPRDSGNTIYF.